The 4 T cell receptor beta chains given below trace back to one sample, sequenced in a study of cytomegalovirus exposure and HLA in healthy donors. The PCR used 60 Vbeta and 13 Jbeta primers. Sequenced by immunoSEQ multiplex PCR; TCRdb stores in-frame clones only, minus some. The data contain over 100,000 clones, less than 65% of them singletons. The sample consisted of PBMCs. These receptors were obtained from a man aged 35 to 55 in good health and CMV-seropositive.

The genes are TRBV28 and TRBJ2-5; D unclear. V dropped 2 bases and J dropped 2 bases, with 12 bases sitting between them. The CDR3 spans 15 residues. CDR1 is MDHEN, CDR2 SYDVKM, per germline. CDR3 DNA: TGTGCCAGCAGTTTAATGGCGGCAGTTCAAGAGACCCAGTACTTC. Protein sequence: CASSLMAAVQETQYF.

The rearrangement uses TRBV4-1 and TRBJ1-5; 8 bases line up with TRBD1. Germline trimming cut 6 bases from V and 0 bases from J; bases unmatched to any gene: 7. Germline CDR1 reads MGHRA; CDR2 reads YSYEKL. This CDR3 is 16 amino acids long. The CDR3 here is CASREAGGLSNQPQHF. CDR3 nucleotide sequence: TGCGCCAGCAGGGAAGCAGGGGGCCTTAGCAATCAGCCCCAGCATTTT.

This clone was counted only a few times. This chain links TRBV7-3 with TRBJ2-5; 12 nucleotides agree with TRBD1. V lost 5 bases, J lost 5 bases, and 6 bases stayed unmatched. Germline V gene data show CDR1 as SGHTA and CDR2 as FQGTGA. This CDR3 is 15 amino acids long. The CDR3 nucleotides are TGTGCCAGCAGCACAGGGACAGGGGGCTGGGAGACCCAGTACTTC. Its translation: CASSTGTGGWETQYF. Using reference TRBV7-3 and TRBJ2-5 for the parts outside the CDR3, the full variable domain is GAGVSQTPSNKVTEKGKYVELRCDPISGHTALYWYRQSLGQGPEFLIYFQGTGAADDSGLPNDRFFAVRPEGSVSTLKIQRTERGDSAVYLCASSTGTGGWETQYFGPGTRLLVL.

The V and J genes are TRBV18 and TRBJ1-5; D gene unclear. CDR1 is KGHSH and CDR2 is LQKENI in the germline V gene. This CDR3 region has 13 residues. The V and J ends lost 3 bases and 4 bases respectively, with 7 bases between them. CDR3 sequence (DNA): TGTGCCAGCTCACCTGGGGAGAATCAGCCCCAGCATTTT. Its protein product is CASSPGENQPQHF.